What follows are 32 T cell receptor beta chains derived from one specimen sequenced in a study of cytomegalovirus exposure and HLA in healthy donors. In the PCR, 60 Vbeta and 13 Jbeta primers were used. This table comes from immunoSEQ multiplex PCR, and its TCRdb copy is limited to in-frame clones, with some not included. The sample lists just under 150,000 clones, around 85% occurring once. Specimen: PBMCs. The receptors come from a woman younger than 45 in good health and CMV-seronegative.

The J gene is TRBJ2-5, the V gene TRBV5-1; 11 bases map to TRBD1. Trimming at V came to 0 bases and at J to 5 bases, leaving 9 bases not matched to a gene. Germline lookup yields CDR1 SGHRS and CDR2 YFSETQ. The CDR3 sequence is 17 residues long. DNA for the CDR3: TGCGCCAGCAGCTTGGGGAGGACAGGGGGCGCGGGGGAGACCCAGTACTTC. Translated, it gives CASSLGRTGGAGETQYF. The full variable domain, rest sourced from reference TRBV5-1 and TRBJ2-5, is KAGVTQTPRYLIKTRGQQVTLSCSPISGHRSVSWYQQTPGQGLQFLFEYFSETQRNKGNFPGRFSGRQFSNSRSEMNVSTLELGDSALYLCASSLGRTGGAGETQYFGPGTRLLVL.

The chain combines TRBV2 with TRBJ1-1; 9 bases map to TRBD1. V lost 0 bases and J lost 1; bases outside the gene matches: 3. This CDR3 contains 16 residues. CDR1 and CDR2 (germline): SNHLY, FYNNEI. DNA of the CDR3: TGTGCCAGCAGTGAAGCGCGGGGACAGGGGAACACTGAAGCTTTCTTT. The encoded protein is CASSEARGQGNTEAFF.

V is TRBV9 and J is TRBJ2-7, with 8 nucleotides matching TRBD2. CDR1 SGDLS and CDR2 YYNGEE come from the germline V gene. The CDR3 is 18 amino acids. V dropped 4 bases and J dropped 0; count of bases not matched to a gene: 15. In DNA, the CDR3 is TGTGCCAGCAGCCCCGGGCTGAGGGGCGGGAGGAGCTCCTACGAGCAGTACTTC. The encoded protein is CASSPGLRGGRSSYEQYF.

The chain has TRBV9 and TRBJ2-1, with a weak D call TRBD2 (6 bases). This CDR3 is 19 amino acids long. Trimming shortened V by 0 bases and J by 0 bases, and 19 bases separated the two germline ends. The germline V gene encodes CDR1 SGDLS and CDR2 YYNGEE. CDR3 loop: CASSVGPAERAISYNEQFF. DNA for the CDR3: TGTGCCAGCAGCGTAGGCCCCGCCGAGCGGGCAATCTCCTACAATGAGCAGTTCTTC.

The V and J genes are TRBV11-2 and TRBJ2-3; D is uncertain. V was shortened by 4 bases and J by 1 base, with 6 bases between the two germline ends. Germline lookup yields CDR1 SGHAT and CDR2 FQNNGV. CDR3 length equals 13 residues. CDR3 sequence reads: CASSSPGTDTQYF. The CDR3 DNA is TGTGCCAGCAGCTCCCCGGGCACAGATACGCAGTATTTT.

This chain connects TRBV6-5 to TRBJ1-1; unclear D gene. The CDR3 covers 11 residues. The V gene's germline CDR1 is MNHEY and CDR2 SVGAGI. Trimming removed 7 bases at V and 4 bases at J, with 7 bases between. Here the CDR3 DNA reads TGTGCCAGCAAAAGGAGCACTGAAGCTTTCTTT. Translated: CASKRSTEAFF.

This chain's CDR3 is CASRRTGGSYEQYF. The CDR3 DNA sequence: TGTGCCAGCAGACGGACAGGGGGCTCCTACGAGCAGTACTTC. The J gene is TRBJ2-7, the V gene TRBV6-6; 10 positions agree with TRBD1. From germline, CDR1 is MNHNY and CDR2 SVGAGI (reference sequence). The J segment lost 0 bases and the V segment lost 6 bases, leaving 2 bases of the junction unmatched. The CDR3 sequence is 14 residues long.

The chain is built from TRBV2 and TRBJ1-4, with 7 bases aligning to TRBD1. CDR1 and CDR2 from the germline V gene are SNHLY and FYNNEI. Losses at the gene ends were 1 base for V and 4 bases for J; bases not matched to a gene: 6. The CDR3 contains 16 residues. In DNA, the CDR3 is TGTGCCAGCAGTGAAGTGGTCACAGGGGTTAATGAAAAACTGTTTTTT. Protein product: CASSEVVTGVNEKLFF. The whole variable domain, remainder taken from reference TRBV2 and TRBJ1-4, is EPEVTQTPSHQVTQMGQEVILRCVPISNHLYFYWYRQILGQKVEFLVSFYNNEISEKSEIFDDQFSVERPDGSNFTLKIRSTKLEDSAMYFCASSEVVTGVNEKLFFGSGTQLSVL.

The V call is TRBV7-2, the J call TRBJ1-6; D is uncertain. Per the germline V gene, CDR1 is SGHTA and CDR2 is FQGNSA. This CDR3 is built from 15 residues. V dropped 1 base and J dropped 7 bases, with 11 bases sitting between them. For the CDR3, the DNA is TGTGCCAGCAGCTTAGGGGGAGGGAAGAATTCACCCCTCCACTTT. This translates into CASSLGGGKNSPLHF.

The chain has TRBV19 and TRBJ2-1; 13 bases match TRBD2. The V gene end was trimmed by 5 bases and the J gene end by 4 bases; junction bases not matched to a gene: 5. CDR1 and CDR2 from the germline V gene are LNHDA and SQIVND (reference sequence). There are 16 residues in the CDR3. Here the CDR3 DNA reads TGTGCCAGTAGTGCCACTAGCGGGGGGGCTTACAATGAGCAGTTCTTC. Translating it yields CASSATSGGAYNEQFF.

The chain has TRBV7-9 and TRBJ2-1; 11 nucleotides agree with TRBD1. This CDR3 spans 19 amino acids. Per the germline V gene, CDR1 is SEHNR and CDR2 is FQNEAQ (reference sequence). V gave up 3 bases and J gave up 2 bases; unmatched junction bases: 12. Here the CDR3 reads CASSLGTGGWEGPYNEQFF. The CDR3 region has the DNA TGTGCCAGCAGCTTGGGGACAGGGGGGTGGGAGGGCCCCTACAATGAGCAGTTCTTC. The whole variable domain, remainder taken from reference TRBV7-9 and TRBJ2-1, is DTGVSQNPRHKITKRGQNVTFRCDPISEHNRLYWYRQTLGQGPEFLTYFQNEAQLEKSRLLSDRFSAERPKGSFSTLEIQRTEQGDSAMYLCASSLGTGGWEGPYNEQFFGPGTRLTVL.

The gene calls are TRBV15 and TRBJ2-2; 10 nucleotides agree with TRBD1. CDR3 length equals 16 residues. From germline, CDR1 is LNHNV and CDR2 YYDKDF (reference sequence). After removal of 0 bases from V and 4 bases from J, the junction contained 2 bases not matched to a gene. CDR3 nucleotide sequence: TGTGCCACCAGCAGAGAGACAGGGGGCCTCACCGGGGAGCTGTTTTTT. This translates into CATSRETGGLTGELFF.

The rearrangement joins TRBV5-6 to TRBJ2-1, with 9 positions matching TRBD1. Germline assignment: CDR1 SGHDT and CDR2 YYEEEE. V lost 4 bases, J lost 3 bases, and 5 bases stayed unmatched. The CDR3 is 15 residues long. CDR3 DNA sequence: TGTGCCAGCAGCGAGACAGGGGGTCTCTACAATGAGCAGTTCTTC. It yields the protein CASSETGGLYNEQFF. The variable domain in full, completed from reference TRBV5-6 and TRBJ2-1, reads DAGVTQSPTHLIKTRGQQVTLRCSPKSGHDTVSWYQQALGQGPQFIFQYYEEEERQRGNFPDRFSGHQFPNYSSELNVNALLLGDSALYLCASSETGGLYNEQFFGPGTRLTVL.

J is TRBJ2-7 and V is TRBV29-1, with D unclear. From germline, CDR1 is SQVTM and CDR2 ANQGSEA. The CDR3 is 14 amino acids. The germline V and J ends were trimmed by 1 base and 3 bases, with 13 bases remaining between them. The CDR3 nucleotides are TGCAGCGTTGAAGTTTCTGGGCCAGACTACGAGCAGTACTTC. Translating gives CSVEVSGPDYEQYF.

The chain uses TRBV19 and TRBJ1-2; 11 nucleotides match TRBD1. The CDR3 is 16 amino acids. With V trimmed by 5 bases and J by 5 bases, 10 bases remained unmatched. CDR1 LNHDA and CDR2 SQIVND come from the germline V gene (reference sequence). The CDR3, as DNA: TGTGCCAGTAGTGAAGGACAGGGGGCCGATGTTTATGGCTACACCTTC. Its protein is CASSEGQGADVYGYTF. Full variable domain (outside the CDR3, taken from reference TRBV19 and TRBJ1-2): DGGITQSPKYLFRKEGQNVTLSCEQNLNHDAMYWYRQDPGQGLRLIYYSQIVNDFQKGDIAEGYSVSREKKESFPLTVTSAQKNPTAFYLCASSEGQGADVYGYTFGSGTRLTVV.

The chain has TRBV5-6 and TRBJ1-1, with 9 bases fitting TRBD1. Germline-derived CDR1 and CDR2 are SGHDT and YYEEEE. The CDR3 spans 15 residues. V shed 3 bases, J shed 2 bases, and the junction held 5 bases outside the gene matches. This CDR3 is CASSWGTGLNTEAFF. CDR3 DNA: TGTGCCAGCAGCTGGGGGACAGGGCTAAACACTGAAGCTTTCTTT.

V is TRBV18 and J is TRBJ2-5; the D gene is possibly TRBD2 (5 bases). CDR1 is KGHSH and CDR2 is LQKENI in the germline V gene. The CDR3 contains 16 residues. Trimming cost V 4 bases and J 0 bases, with 15 bases left between them. The DNA of the CDR3 is TGTGCCAGCTCACGACCCGGGCGGGCCTACCAAGAGACCCAGTACTTC. Protein: CASSRPGRAYQETQYF.

The chain is built from TRBV11-3 and TRBJ1-3; a weak D match, TRBD1 (6 bases). Germline CDR1 and CDR2: SGHNT and YENEEA. The CDR3 totals 13 residues. The V gene lost 6 bases and the J gene lost 5 bases, with 11 bases spanning the gap. The CDR3 loop reads CASSSGHRNTIYF. Here the CDR3 DNA reads TGTGCCAGCAGTTCGGGACACAGAAACACCATATATTTT.

This chain links TRBV7-3 with TRBJ2-3, with D possibly matching TRBD1 (7 bases). V dropped 5 bases and J dropped 7 bases, with 19 bases sitting between them. Germline CDR1 SGHTA, CDR2 FQGTGA. The CDR3 consists of 15 residues. DNA of the CDR3: TGTGCCAGCAGCCGACAGGGTCAACGGGGGAATACGCAGTATTTT. Its protein product is CASSRQGQRGNTQYF.

The chain recombines TRBV19 with TRBJ1-5; D ambiguous. This CDR3 is built from 14 residues. The ends were cut back, 7 bases at V and 4 bases at J, with 14 bases in the middle. CDR1 LNHDA and CDR2 SQIVND come from the germline V gene (reference sequence). As DNA, the CDR3 is TGTGCCAGTAACCCGGCAGGCTATAATCAGCCCCAGCATTTT. It specifies CASNPAGYNQPQHF.

This chain joins TRBV7-2 and TRBJ2-2; D is uncertain. Trimming stripped 7 bases from V and 1 base from J, with 16 bases between. The CDR3 consists of 16 residues. CDR1 is SGHTA and CDR2 is FQGNSA in the germline V gene. The CDR3 reads CASIPHGGLNTGELFF. The CDR3, as DNA: TGTGCCAGCATCCCCCATGGCGGCCTGAACACCGGGGAGCTGTTTTTT. The variable domain in full, completed from reference TRBV7-2 and TRBJ2-2, reads GAGVSQSPSNKVTEKGKDVELRCDPISGHTALYWYRQSLGQGLEFLIYFQGNSAPDKSGLPSDRFSAERTGGSVSTLTIQRTQQEDSAVYLCASIPHGGLNTGELFFGEGSRLTVL.

The chain employs TRBV7-3 and TRBJ1-6; possibly TRBD1 for D (5 bases). The V end lost 0 bases, the J end lost 8 bases, and 20 bases lay between the germline ends. The CDR3 length is 18 residues. Germline assignment: CDR1 SGHTA and CDR2 FQGTGA. In nucleotides, the CDR3 is TGTGCCAGCAGCTTAACTCCGTTGGGCAGGGAAATGGATTCACCCCTCCACTTT. It encodes CASSLTPLGREMDSPLHF.

The chain carries TRBV6-6 and TRBJ2-5; 11 bases map to TRBD1. The ends lost 5 bases at V and 1 base at J; junction bases unmatched: 6. Per germline, CDR1 MNHNY and CDR2 SVGAGI (reference sequence). The CDR3 runs 16 residues. The CDR3 DNA is TGTGCCAGCAGTCCACGGGGACAGGGGGGCCAAGAGACCCAGTACTTC. This translates into CASSPRGQGGQETQYF.

The chain combines TRBV7-2 with TRBJ1-6; 8 bases match TRBD1. Germline-derived CDR1 and CDR2 are SGHTA and FQGNSA. This CDR3 comprises 18 residues. Trimming at V came to 1 base and at J to 7 bases, leaving 12 bases not matched to a gene. CDR3 sequence reads: CASSLVGIAGTGNSPLHF. The CDR3 DNA is TGTGCCAGCAGCTTAGTCGGCATAGCCGGGACAGGCAATTCACCCCTCCACTTT.

The chain is built from TRBV27 and TRBJ2-3; 9 bases line up with TRBD1. The CDR3 extends over 15 amino acids. From germline, CDR1 is MNHEY and CDR2 SMNVEV (reference sequence). The trim removed 3 bases at V and 4 bases at J, leaving 5 bases unmatched. The CDR3, as DNA: TGTGCCAGCAGTTTCCGGACAGGGGCCCCAGATACGCAGTATTTT. It codes for CASSFRTGAPDTQYF.

V usage is TRBV5-4 and J usage is TRBJ2-5, with D possibly being TRBD1 or TRBD2 (5 bases each). The end of the DNA is better explained by TRBJ2-7, so the J call may be wrong. Germline CDR1 reads SGHNT; CDR2 reads YYREEE (reference sequence). The CDR3 sequence is 14 residues long. The CDR3 is CASRRGGQDYEQYF. The CDR3 DNA reads TGTGCCAGCAGACGGGGCGGGCAGGACTACGAGCAGTACTTC.

V gene TRBV6-5 combines with J gene TRBJ2-7; 7 nucleotides line up with TRBD2. Looked up from germline, CDR1 is MNHEY and CDR2 is SVGAGI. This CDR3 has 14 residues. Losses at the gene ends were 5 bases for V and 2 bases for J; bases not matched to a gene: 6. CDR3 coding DNA: TGTGCCAGCAGTGATTGGGGGGGTACCTACGAGCAGTACTTC. This codes for CASSDWGGTYEQYF.

A note on this clone: Other DNA sequences in this specimen translate into the identical CDR3. V and J are TRBV29-1 and TRBJ1-2, with TRBD1 as a possible D gene (6 bases). CDR3 length: 12 amino acids. Trimming took 6 bases from V and 2 from J, leaving 10 bases between them. Per germline, CDR1 SQVTM and CDR2 ANQGSEA. The CDR3 protein is CSVETGNYGYTF. Here the CDR3 DNA reads TGCAGCGTCGAGACAGGAAACTATGGCTACACCTTC.

This clone was detected only once. The gene calls are TRBV19 and TRBJ1-3; D gene unclear. CDR3 size: 14 residues. Germline V gene data show CDR1 as LNHDA and CDR2 as SQIVND (reference sequence). V lost 6 bases, J lost 4 bases, and 13 bases lay in between. This chain's CDR3 is CASRYTGSGNTIYF. In nucleotides, the CDR3 is TGTGCCAGTAGGTATACCGGGTCCGGAAACACCATATATTTT.

The J gene is TRBJ2-2, the V gene TRBV29-1; D remains ambiguous. CDR3 length: 12 residues. Trimming took 4 bases from V and 2 from J, leaving 5 bases between them. Germline V gene lookup returns CDR1 SQVTM and CDR2 ANQGSEA. The CDR3 spells CSVGRNTGELFF. CDR3 DNA sequence: TGCAGCGTTGGGAGAAACACCGGGGAGCTGTTTTTT.

V is TRBV30 and J is TRBJ2-1; TRBD1 is a possible D gene (6 bases). Germline CDR1 is GTSNPN and CDR2 is SVGIG (reference sequence). The germline V and J ends were trimmed by 2 bases and 3 bases, with 20 bases remaining between them. The CDR3 is 17 residues long. This CDR3 is CAWSQGQGIISYNEQFF. The CDR3 nucleotides are TGTGCCTGGAGTCAGGGGCAGGGGATCATTAGCTACAATGAGCAGTTCTTC.

The chain employs TRBV2 and TRBJ2-3, with 7 bases that match TRBD1. From germline, CDR1 is SNHLY and CDR2 FYNNEI. This CDR3 comprises 15 residues. Trimming cost V 4 bases and J 0 bases; bases outside gene matches: 4. In DNA, the CDR3 is TGTGCCAGCAGTGCGTGGGACAGTAGCACAGATACGCAGTATTTT. Amino acid sequence: CASSAWDSSTDTQYF.